The 2 T cell receptor beta chains below were found in one sample sequenced in a study of blood T cell repertoires in COVID-19. Measured with immunoSEQ multiplex PCR; TCRdb has only the in-frame clones, and not every one. In the table there are 85,000 to 110,000 clones, about 80% of which are singletons. Sequenced sample: peripheral blood. The receptor set was obtained from a human donor in a cohort sampled during active or convalescent COVID-19.

This chain connects TRBV6-6 to TRBJ1-5, with no clear D. CDR3 length: 14 amino acids. Germline V gives CDR1 MNHNY, CDR2 SVGAGI (reference sequence). The V and J ends lost 6 bases and 4 bases respectively, with 13 bases between them. CDR3 residues: CASRPQRANQPQHF. The CDR3 DNA is TGTGCCAGCAGACCGCAGCGGGCGAATCAGCCCCAGCATTTT.

The chain joins TRBV27 to TRBJ2-2, with D perhaps matching TRBD1 (6 bases). V was clipped by 2 bases and J by 0 bases, with 19 bases between them. The CDR3 is made up of 19 amino acids. Germline V lookup: CDR1 MNHEY, CDR2 SMNVEV (reference sequence). The CDR3 is CASSLNPVGHLSNTGELFF. The DNA of the CDR3 is TGTGCCAGCAGTTTAAATCCGGTGGGACATCTCTCGAACACCGGGGAGCTGTTTTTT.